Sequencing of this TCR beta chain was carried out in a study of long-term antiretroviral therapy in people with HIV. Whole-study context: Collection dates of the earliest samples fall about a decade before the 2015 immediate-ART recommendation. Study-level results: Blood in the study was drawn between about 2004 and 2017, possibly under older ART regimens, which may be less effective than current ones. HIV repertoires showed narrower CDR3 length ranges than controls.

Only one count was recorded for this clone. The antigen remains undetermined. Between the trimmed V and J ends, which lost 4 bases and 0 bases, there was a span of 19 bases. Germline V gives CDR1 MDHEN, CDR2 SYDVKM. The CDR3 runs 17 residues. Researchers report immunoSEQ v3.0 was run at survey level. What sequencing targeted per sample was roughly 40,000-50,000 T-cell genomes. Method: immunoSEQ multiplex PCR; TCRdb's copy keeps in-frame clones and lacks some. The sample holds thousands of clones, around 77% seen once. V is TRBV28 and J is TRBJ2-7, with a possible D match to TRBD1 (8 bases). The TCR sequence derives from a man aged 25-40 years with HIV. The sample in question was unsorted PBMCs, obtained 0.4 years before starting antiretroviral therapy. CDR3 region: CASSSWGGQELSYEQYF. CDR3 sequence (DNA): TGTGCCAGCAGTTCTTGGGGGGGACAGGAGCTCTCCTACGAGCAGTACTTC.